The following is a TCR beta chain sequence with its context. What it binds is not known. PCR was performed using 60 Vbeta and 13 Jbeta primers. Some clones are missing from TCRdb's copy, which holds only in-frame ones; the method was immunoSEQ multiplex PCR. The table lists fewer than 150,000 clones, approximately 80% of them singletons. The data belong to a study of cytomegalovirus exposure and HLA in healthy donors. The study, taken as a whole, reports: Presence/absence analyses treated sequencing depth as roughly uniform across donors. Rare sequences made up most TCRs, while some public TCRs were found in many donors. A missense DCLRE1C variant was associated with V- and J-gene trimming of TCR beta chains in a later analysis, and an independent cohort replicated the association.

With 1 base removed from V and 2 bases from J, the gap between germline ends came to 9 bases. The CDR3 loop spans 15 amino acids. CDR1 is MGHRA and CDR2 is YSYEKL in the germline V gene. Sequencing was done on a sample of PBMCs. The chain recombines TRBV4-1 with TRBJ1-5; no reliable D call. This receptor was obtained from a male donor in good health and CMV-seronegative. The CDR3 DNA sequence: TGCGCCAGCAGCCAAGGCGTTATAGGCAATCAGCCCCAGCATTTT. Encoded protein: CASSQGVIGNQPQHF.